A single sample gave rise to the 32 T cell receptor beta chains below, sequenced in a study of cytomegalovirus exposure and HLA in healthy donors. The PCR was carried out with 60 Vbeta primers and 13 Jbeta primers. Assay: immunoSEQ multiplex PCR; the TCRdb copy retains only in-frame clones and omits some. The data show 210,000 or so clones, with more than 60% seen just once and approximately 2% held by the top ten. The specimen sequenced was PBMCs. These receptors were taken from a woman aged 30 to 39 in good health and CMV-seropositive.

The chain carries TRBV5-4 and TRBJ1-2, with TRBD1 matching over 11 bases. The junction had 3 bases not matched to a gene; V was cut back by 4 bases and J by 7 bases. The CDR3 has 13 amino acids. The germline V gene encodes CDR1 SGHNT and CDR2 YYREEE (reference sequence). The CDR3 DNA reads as TGTGCCAGCAGCGGACAGGGGGCCGGTGGCTACACCTTC. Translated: CASSGQGAGGYTF.

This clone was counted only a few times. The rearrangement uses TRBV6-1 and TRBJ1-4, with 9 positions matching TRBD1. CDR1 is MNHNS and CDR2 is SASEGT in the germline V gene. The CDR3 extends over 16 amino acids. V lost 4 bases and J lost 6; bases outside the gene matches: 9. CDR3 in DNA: TGTGCCAGCAGTGTACAGGGGGCGCGGTCATATGAAAAACTGTTTTTT. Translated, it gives CASSVQGARSYEKLFF.

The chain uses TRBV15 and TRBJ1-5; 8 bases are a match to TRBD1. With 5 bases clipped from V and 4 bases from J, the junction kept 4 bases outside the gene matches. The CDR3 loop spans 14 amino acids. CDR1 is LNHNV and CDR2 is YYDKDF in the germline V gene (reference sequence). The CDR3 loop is CATSYGQGNQPQHF. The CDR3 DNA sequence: TGTGCCACCAGCTACGGACAGGGAAATCAGCCCCAGCATTTT.

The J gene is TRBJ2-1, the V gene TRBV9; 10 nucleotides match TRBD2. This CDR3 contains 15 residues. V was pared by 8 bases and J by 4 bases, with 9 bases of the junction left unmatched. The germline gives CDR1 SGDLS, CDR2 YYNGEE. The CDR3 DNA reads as TGTGCCAGTCAGCCGTGGACTAGCGGATACAATGAGCAGTTCTTC. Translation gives CASQPWTSGYNEQFF.

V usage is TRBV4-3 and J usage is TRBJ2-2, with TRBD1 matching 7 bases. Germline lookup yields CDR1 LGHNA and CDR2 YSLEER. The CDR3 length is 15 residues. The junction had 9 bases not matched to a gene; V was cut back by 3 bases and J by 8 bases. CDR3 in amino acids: CASSQALTGAGELFF. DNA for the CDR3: TGCGCCAGCAGCCAGGCCTTAACAGGGGCTGGGGAGCTGTTTTTT.

CDR3 in DNA: TGTGCCAGCAGCGGAGGACAGGGGGCGCTCCGGGGTCAGCCCCAGCATTTT. It codes for CASSGGQGALRGQPQHF. The rearrangement links TRBV28 to TRBJ1-5, with 11 bases fitting TRBD1. Per the germline V gene, CDR1 is MDHEN and CDR2 is SYDVKM. The CDR3 runs 17 residues. V shed 6 bases, J shed 6 bases, and the junction held 13 bases outside the gene matches.

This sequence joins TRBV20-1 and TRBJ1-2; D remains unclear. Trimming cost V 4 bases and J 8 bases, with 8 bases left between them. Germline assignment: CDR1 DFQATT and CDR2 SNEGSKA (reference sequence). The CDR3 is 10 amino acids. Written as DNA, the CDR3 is TGCAGTGCTACCTCTAGGGGCTACACCTTC. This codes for CSATSRGYTF.

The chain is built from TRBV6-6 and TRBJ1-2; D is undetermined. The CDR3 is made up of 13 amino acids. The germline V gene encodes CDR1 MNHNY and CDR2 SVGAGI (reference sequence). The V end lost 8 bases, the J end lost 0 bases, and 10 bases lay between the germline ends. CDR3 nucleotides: TGTGCCAGCGAGGTTTTTACTAACTATGGCTACACCTTC. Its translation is CASEVFTNYGYTF.

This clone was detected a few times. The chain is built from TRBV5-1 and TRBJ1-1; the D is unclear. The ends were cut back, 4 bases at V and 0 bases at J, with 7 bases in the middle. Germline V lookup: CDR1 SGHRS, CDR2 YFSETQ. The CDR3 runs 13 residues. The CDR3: CASSAGMNTEAFF. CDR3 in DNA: TGCGCCAGCAGCGCAGGAATGAACACTGAAGCTTTCTTT.

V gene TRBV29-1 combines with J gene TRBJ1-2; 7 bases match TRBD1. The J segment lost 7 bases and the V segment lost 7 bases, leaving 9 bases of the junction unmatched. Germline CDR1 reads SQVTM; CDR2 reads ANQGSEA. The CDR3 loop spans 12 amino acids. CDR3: CSAGTDYGGYTF. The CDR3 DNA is TGCAGCGCCGGGACAGATTATGGTGGCTACACCTTC.

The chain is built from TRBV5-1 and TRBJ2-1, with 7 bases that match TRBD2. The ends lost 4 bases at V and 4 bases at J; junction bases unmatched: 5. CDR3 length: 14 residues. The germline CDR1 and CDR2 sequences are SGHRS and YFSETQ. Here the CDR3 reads CASSALATYNEQFF. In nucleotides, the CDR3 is TGCGCCAGCAGCGCACTAGCGACATACAATGAGCAGTTCTTC.

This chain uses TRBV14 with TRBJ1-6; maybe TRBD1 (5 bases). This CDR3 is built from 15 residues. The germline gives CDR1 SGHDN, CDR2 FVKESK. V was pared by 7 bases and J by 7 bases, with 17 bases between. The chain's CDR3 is CASINQQGGNSPLHF. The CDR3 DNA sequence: TGTGCCAGCATCAACCAGCAGGGTGGGAATTCACCCCTCCACTTT. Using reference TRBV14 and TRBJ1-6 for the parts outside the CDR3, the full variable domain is EAGVTQFPSHSVIEKGQTVTLRCDPISGHDNLYWYRRVMGKEIKFLLHFVKESKQDESGMPNNRFLAERTGGTYSTLKVQPAELEDSGVYFCASINQQGGNSPLHFGNGTRLTVT.

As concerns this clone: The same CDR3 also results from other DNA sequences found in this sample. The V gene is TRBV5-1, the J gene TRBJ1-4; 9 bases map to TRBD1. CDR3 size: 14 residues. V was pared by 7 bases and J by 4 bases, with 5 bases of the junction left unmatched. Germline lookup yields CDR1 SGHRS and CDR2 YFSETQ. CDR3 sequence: CASGLGQGNEKLFF. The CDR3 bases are TGCGCCAGCGGGTTGGGACAGGGTAATGAAAAACTGTTTTTT.

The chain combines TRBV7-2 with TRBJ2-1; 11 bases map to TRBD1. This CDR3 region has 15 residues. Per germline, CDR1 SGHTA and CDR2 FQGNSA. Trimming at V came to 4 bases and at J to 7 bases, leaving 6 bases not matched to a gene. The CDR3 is CASSSRTGGWNEQFF. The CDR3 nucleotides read TGTGCCAGCAGCTCCCGGACAGGGGGCTGGAATGAGCAGTTCTTC.

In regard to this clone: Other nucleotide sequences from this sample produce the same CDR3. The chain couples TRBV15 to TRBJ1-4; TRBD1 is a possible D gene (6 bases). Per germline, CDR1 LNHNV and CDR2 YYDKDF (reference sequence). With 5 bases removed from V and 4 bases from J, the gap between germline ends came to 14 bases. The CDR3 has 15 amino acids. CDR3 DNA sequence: TGTGCCACCAGCCAGGAGACAGGCCGTAATGAAAAACTGTTTTTT. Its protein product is CATSQETGRNEKLFF.

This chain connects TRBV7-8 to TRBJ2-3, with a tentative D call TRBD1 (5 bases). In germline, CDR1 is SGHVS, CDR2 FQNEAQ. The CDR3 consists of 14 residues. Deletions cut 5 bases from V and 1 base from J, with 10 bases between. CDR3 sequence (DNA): TGTGCCAGCAGCAGGGGATGGGGCACAGATACGCAGTATTTT. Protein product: CASSRGWGTDTQYF.

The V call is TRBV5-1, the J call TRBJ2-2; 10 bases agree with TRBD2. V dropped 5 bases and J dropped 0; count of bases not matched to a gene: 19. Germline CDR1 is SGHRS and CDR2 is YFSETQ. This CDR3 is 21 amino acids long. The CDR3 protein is CASRGPPSGGASDANTGELFF. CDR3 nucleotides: TGCGCCAGCAGGGGGCCTCCTAGCGGGGGCGCTTCCGACGCGAACACCGGGGAGCTGTTTTTT.

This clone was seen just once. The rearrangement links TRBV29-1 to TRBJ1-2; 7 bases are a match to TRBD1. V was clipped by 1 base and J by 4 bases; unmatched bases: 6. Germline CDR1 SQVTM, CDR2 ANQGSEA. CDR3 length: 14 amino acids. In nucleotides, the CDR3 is TGCAGCGTTGAAGCCCGGGACAGATCCTATGGCTACACCTTC. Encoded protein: CSVEARDRSYGYTF.

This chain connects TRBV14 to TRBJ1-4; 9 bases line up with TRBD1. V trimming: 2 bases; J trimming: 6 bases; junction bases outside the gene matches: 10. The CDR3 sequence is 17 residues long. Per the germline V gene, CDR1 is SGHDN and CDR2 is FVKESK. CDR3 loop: CASSQYRVRTGDEKLFF. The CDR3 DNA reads TGTGCCAGCAGCCAATATAGAGTCCGGACAGGGGATGAAAAACTGTTTTTT.

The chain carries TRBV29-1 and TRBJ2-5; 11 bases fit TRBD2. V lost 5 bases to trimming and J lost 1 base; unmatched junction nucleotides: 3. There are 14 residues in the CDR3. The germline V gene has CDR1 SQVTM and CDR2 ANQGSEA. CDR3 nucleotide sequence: TGCAGCGTTTCTGGGACTAGCGGCCAAGAGACCCAGTACTTC. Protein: CSVSGTSGQETQYF.

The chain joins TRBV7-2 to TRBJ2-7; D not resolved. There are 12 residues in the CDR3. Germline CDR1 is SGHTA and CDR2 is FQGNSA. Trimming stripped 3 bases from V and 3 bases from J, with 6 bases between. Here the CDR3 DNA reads TGTGCCAGCAGCTTGTCTGTCTACGAGCAGTACTTC. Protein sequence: CASSLSVYEQYF. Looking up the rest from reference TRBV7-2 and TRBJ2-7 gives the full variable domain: GAGVSQSPSNKVTEKGKDVELRCDPISGHTALYWYRQSLGQGLEFLIYFQGNSAPDKSGLPSDRFSAERTGGSVSTLTIQRTQQEDSAVYLCASSLSVYEQYFGPGTRLTVT.

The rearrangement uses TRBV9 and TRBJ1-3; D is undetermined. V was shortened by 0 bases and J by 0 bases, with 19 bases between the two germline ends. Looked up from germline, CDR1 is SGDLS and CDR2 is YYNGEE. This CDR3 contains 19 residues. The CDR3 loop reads CASSVVGPTFGGSGNTIYF. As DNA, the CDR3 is TGTGCCAGCAGCGTAGTCGGGCCGACATTCGGAGGCTCTGGAAACACCATATATTTT.

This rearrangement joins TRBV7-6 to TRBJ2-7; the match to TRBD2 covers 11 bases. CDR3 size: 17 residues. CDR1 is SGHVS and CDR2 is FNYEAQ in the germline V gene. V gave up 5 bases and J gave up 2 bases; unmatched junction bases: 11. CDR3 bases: TGTGCCAGCAGCCACATCAGTGGGACTAGCGGCCCCTACGAGCAGTACTTC. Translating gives CASSHISGTSGPYEQYF.

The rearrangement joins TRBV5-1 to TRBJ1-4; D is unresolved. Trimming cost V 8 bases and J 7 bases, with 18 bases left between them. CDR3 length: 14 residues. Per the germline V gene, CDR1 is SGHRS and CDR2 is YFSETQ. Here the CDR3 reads CASRIGELGEKLFF. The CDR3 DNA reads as TGCGCCAGTAGAATCGGAGAGCTAGGTGAAAAACTGTTTTTT. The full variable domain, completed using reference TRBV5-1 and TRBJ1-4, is KAGVTQTPRYLIKTRGQQVTLSCSPISGHRSVSWYQQTPGQGLQFLFEYFSETQRNKGNFPGRFSGRQFSNSRSEMNVSTLELGDSALYLCASRIGELGEKLFFGSGTQLSVL.

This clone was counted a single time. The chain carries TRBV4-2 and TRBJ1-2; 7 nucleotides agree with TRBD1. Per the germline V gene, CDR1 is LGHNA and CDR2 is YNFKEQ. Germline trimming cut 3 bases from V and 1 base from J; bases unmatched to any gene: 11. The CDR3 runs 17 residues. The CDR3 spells CASSQDVGQPLNYGYTF. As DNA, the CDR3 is TGTGCCAGCAGCCAGGACGTGGGACAGCCTCTTAACTATGGCTACACCTTC.

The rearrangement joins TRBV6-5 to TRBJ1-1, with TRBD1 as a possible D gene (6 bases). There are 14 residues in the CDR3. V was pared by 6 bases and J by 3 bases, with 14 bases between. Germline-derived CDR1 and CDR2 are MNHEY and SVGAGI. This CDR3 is CASRSEGVYTEAFF. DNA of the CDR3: TGTGCCAGCAGATCCGAGGGGGTTTACACTGAAGCTTTCTTT.

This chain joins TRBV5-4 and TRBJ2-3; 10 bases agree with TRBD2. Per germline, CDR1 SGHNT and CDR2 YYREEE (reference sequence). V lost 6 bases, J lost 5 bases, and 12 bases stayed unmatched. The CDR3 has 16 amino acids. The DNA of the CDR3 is TGTGCCAGCATGCGAGCGGGGGGGGCTCGGGTAGATACGCAGTATTTT. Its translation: CASMRAGGARVDTQYF.

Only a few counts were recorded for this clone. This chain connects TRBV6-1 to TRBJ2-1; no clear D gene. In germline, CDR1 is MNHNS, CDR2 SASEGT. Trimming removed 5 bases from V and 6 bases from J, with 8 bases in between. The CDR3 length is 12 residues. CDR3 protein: CASSLLRNEQFF. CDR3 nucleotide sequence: TGTGCCAGCAGTCTTCTCCGCAATGAGCAGTTCTTC.

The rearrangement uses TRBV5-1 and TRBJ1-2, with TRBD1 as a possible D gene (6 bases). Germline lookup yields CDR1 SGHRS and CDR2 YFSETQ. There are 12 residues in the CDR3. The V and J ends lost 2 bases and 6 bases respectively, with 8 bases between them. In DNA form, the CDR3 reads TGCGCCAGCAGCTTACCAGGGGATGGCTACACCTTC. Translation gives CASSLPGDGYTF.

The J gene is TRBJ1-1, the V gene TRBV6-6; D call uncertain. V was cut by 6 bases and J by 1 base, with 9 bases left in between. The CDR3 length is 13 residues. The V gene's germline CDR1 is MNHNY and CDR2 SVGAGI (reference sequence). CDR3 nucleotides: TGTGCCAGCAGGCGAGACTGGAACACTGAAGCTTTCTTT. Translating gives CASRRDWNTEAFF.

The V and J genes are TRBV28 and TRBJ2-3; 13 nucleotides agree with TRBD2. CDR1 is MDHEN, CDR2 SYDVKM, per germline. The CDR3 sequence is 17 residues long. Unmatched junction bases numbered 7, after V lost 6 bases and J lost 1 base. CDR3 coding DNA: TGTGCCAGCAGCCCGATCGGACTAGCGGGGGGCACAGATACGCAGTATTTT. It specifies CASSPIGLAGGTDTQYF. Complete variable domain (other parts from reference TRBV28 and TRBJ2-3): DVKVTQSSRYLVKRTGEKVFLECVQDMDHENMFWYRQDPGLGLRLIYFSYDVKMKEKGDIPEGYSVSREKKERFSLILESASTNQTSMYLCASSPIGLAGGTDTQYFGPGTRLTVL.

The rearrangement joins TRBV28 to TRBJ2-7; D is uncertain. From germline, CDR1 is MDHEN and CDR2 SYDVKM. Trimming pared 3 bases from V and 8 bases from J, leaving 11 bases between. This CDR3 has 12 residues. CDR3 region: CASSFEDWKQYF. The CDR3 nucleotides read TGTGCCAGCAGTTTCGAGGATTGGAAGCAGTACTTC.